These 27 T cell receptor beta chains came from one sample sequenced in a study of T cell changes during pregnancy in multiple sclerosis. TCRdb's table, derived via immunoSEQ multiplex PCR, lists solely in-frame clones and lacks some. This sample has about 39,000 clones; approximately 91% occur once, and the top ten carry 4.1%. Sequences were derived from CD8+ T cells from peripheral blood mononuclear cells, sampled in the first trimester of pregnancy. These receptors came from a female donor with multiple sclerosis, enrolled in a pregnancy study.

This sequence joins TRBV11-3 and TRBJ2-3, with 7 bases identical to TRBD2. The germline V gene has CDR1 SGHNT and CDR2 YENEEA. This CDR3 comprises 14 residues. J was trimmed by 2 bases and V by 7 bases; bases with no gene match: 6. CDR3 sequence (DNA): TGTGCCAGCAACGAAGCGGGGCCCACAGATACGCAGTATTTT. Amino acid sequence: CASNEAGPTDTQYF.

This clone was seen at least ten times. This same CDR3 is encoded by further DNA sequences in the sample. The chain couples TRBV11-2 to TRBJ1-1; tentatively, D is TRBD1 (5 bases). V was trimmed by 1 base and J by 1 base, leaving 10 bases between them. The CDR3 is made up of 15 amino acids. The germline V gene has CDR1 SGHAT and CDR2 FQNNGV. CDR3 in DNA: TGTGCCAGCAGCTTAGGGGCGGGACCGAACACTGAAGCTTTCTTT. As protein: CASSLGAGPNTEAFF.

This chain's CDR3 is CASSAAGAGDTQYF. In DNA, the CDR3 is TGTGCCAGCAGCGCCGCGGGGGCAGGAGATACGCAGTATTTT. The chain uses TRBV9 and TRBJ2-3; possibly TRBD2 for D (7 bases). The germline V gene has CDR1 SGDLS and CDR2 YYNGEE. This CDR3 has 14 residues. V was shortened by 3 bases and J by 5 bases, with 13 bases between the two germline ends.

The J gene is TRBJ1-1, the V gene TRBV6-5; D is undetermined. This CDR3 is built from 11 residues. Looked up from germline, CDR1 is MNHEY and CDR2 is SVGAGI. V lost 7 bases and J 1 base, leaving 4 bases between the germline ends. CDR3 in DNA: TGTGCCAGCACCTGGAACACTGAAGCTTTCTTT. It translates to CASTWNTEAFF.

V is TRBV7-6 and J is TRBJ2-7, with D possibly matching TRBD2 (5 bases). Germline CDR1 SGHVS, CDR2 FNYEAQ. V was clipped by 1 base and J by 7 bases, with 14 bases between them. CDR3 length: 14 amino acids. The CDR3: CASSLEAAGGEQYF. DNA for the CDR3: TGTGCCAGCAGCTTAGAGGCGGCAGGAGGTGAGCAGTACTTC.

The chain combines TRBV6-1 with TRBJ2-5, with D tentatively TRBD1 (6 bases). Germline V gene sequence: CDR1 MNHNS, CDR2 SASEGT. The CDR3 totals 16 residues. V dropped 4 bases and J dropped 5 bases, with 20 bases sitting between them. The CDR3 DNA follows: TGTGCCAGCAGTGGGGGGCGGACATTGGGTGGGGAGACCCAGTACTTC. It translates to CASSGGRTLGGETQYF.

The rearrangement links TRBV5-8 to TRBJ2-7; D remains ambiguous. The CDR3 is 15 residues long. Germline V gene sequence: CDR1 SGHTS, CDR2 YDEGEE. V was trimmed by 5 bases and J by 3 bases, leaving 18 bases between them. As DNA, the CDR3 is TGTGCCAGCAGGCTAACAGAGAGACCACGCTACGAGCAGTACTTC. This codes for CASRLTERPRYEQYF.

V usage is TRBV15 and J usage is TRBJ2-1; D ambiguous. Germline V gene sequence: CDR1 LNHNV, CDR2 YYDKDF (reference sequence). V was shortened by 3 bases and J by 0 bases, with 9 bases between the two germline ends. The CDR3 consists of 15 residues. The CDR3 coding sequence is TGTGCCACCAGCAGTACGGGTAGCTCCTACAATGAGCAGTTCTTC. Translating gives CATSSTGSSYNEQFF.

The chain couples TRBV7-9 to TRBJ1-1, with D tentatively TRBD1 (5 bases). CDR3 length: 12 residues. Trimming removed 5 bases from V and 6 bases from J, with 10 bases in between. CDR1 is SEHNR and CDR2 is FQNEAQ in the germline V gene (reference sequence). The CDR3, as DNA: TGTGCCAGCAGCACCAGGGTGGCTGAAGCTTTCTTT. It translates to CASSTRVAEAFF.

The CDR3 DNA reads TGTGCCAGCAGTTTCGGGGGTAGAGACTATGGCTACACCTTC. Its translation is CASSFGGRDYGYTF. This rearrangement joins TRBV27 to TRBJ1-2; D might be TRBD1 (5 bases). The CDR3 has 14 residues. Germline lookup yields CDR1 MNHEY and CDR2 SMNVEV (reference sequence). The V and J ends lost 3 bases and 3 bases respectively, with 11 bases between them.

The CDR3 sequence: CASSDSGTGAYEQYF. The CDR3 nucleotides read TGCGCCAGCAGCGACTCCGGGACAGGGGCCTACGAGCAGTACTTC. The rearrangement joins TRBV5-1 to TRBJ2-7; TRBD1 matches 10 bases. CDR1 is SGHRS, CDR2 YFSETQ, per germline. CDR3 length: 15 residues. Trimming at V came to 4 bases and at J to 2 bases, leaving 6 bases not matched to a gene.

The chain has TRBV9 and TRBJ2-3, with 8 bases identical to TRBD2. The ends lost 0 bases at V and 2 bases at J; junction bases unmatched: 11. Germline V lookup: CDR1 SGDLS, CDR2 YYNGEE. The CDR3 is 18 amino acids. CDR3 loop: CASSVGVPAGVNTDTQYF. In DNA, the CDR3 is TGTGCCAGCAGCGTAGGGGTTCCAGCGGGGGTGAACACAGATACGCAGTATTTT. The full variable domain, its missing parts supplied by reference TRBV9 and TRBJ2-3, is DSGVTQTPKHLITATGQRVTLRCSPRSGDLSVYWYQQSLDQGLQFLIQYYNGEERAKGNILERFSAQQFPDLHSELNLSSLELGDSALYFCASSVGVPAGVNTDTQYFGPGTRLTVL.

This clone was counted once. This chain connects TRBV9 to TRBJ1-2; 9 positions match TRBD1. CDR1 is SGDLS and CDR2 is YYNGEE in the germline V gene. Trimming at V came to 3 bases and at J to 5 bases, leaving 11 bases not matched to a gene. There are 16 residues in the CDR3. CDR3 in amino acids: CASSAGQGATIYGYTF. The CDR3 DNA follows: TGTGCCAGCAGCGCGGGACAGGGCGCTACAATTTATGGCTACACCTTC.

The rearrangement uses TRBV19 and TRBJ2-3; 14 bases match TRBD2. The CDR3 is 16 residues long. Germline CDR1 and CDR2: LNHDA and SQIVND (reference sequence). J was trimmed by 4 bases and V by 4 bases; bases with no gene match: 4. CDR3 sequence (DNA): TGTGCCAGTAGTAACGGACTAGCGGGGGGCTCAGATACGCAGTATTTT. Protein sequence: CASSNGLAGGSDTQYF.

The chain combines TRBV27 with TRBJ1-2; no firm D call. Germline values: CDR1 MNHEY, CDR2 SMNVEV (reference sequence). This CDR3 has 15 amino acids. Trimming removed 5 bases at V and 3 bases at J, with 16 bases between. As DNA, the CDR3 is TGTGCCAGCAGTCCATGGACTTGGCGAGACTATGGCTACACCTTC. Its translation is CASSPWTWRDYGYTF.

The V and J genes are TRBV5-4 and TRBJ1-2; no firm D call. Germline CDR1 and CDR2: SGHNT and YYREEE (reference sequence). V was shortened by 0 bases and J by 9 bases, with 9 bases between the two germline ends. CDR3 length equals 12 residues. CDR3 in DNA: TGTGCCAGCAGCTTGGAGGCAGGAAGCTACACCTTC. Translating gives CASSLEAGSYTF.

This clone was seen only a few times. CDR3 loop: CASIEDNANTEAFF. In DNA form, the CDR3 reads TGTGCCAGCATAGAAGATAACGCGAACACTGAAGCTTTCTTT. The chain has TRBV5-4 and TRBJ1-1; D call uncertain. This CDR3 spans 14 amino acids. The germline V gene encodes CDR1 SGHNT and CDR2 YYREEE (reference sequence). V was shortened by 6 bases and J by 1 base, with 13 bases between the two germline ends.

This clone was observed once. V and J are TRBV7-6 and TRBJ2-1, with 8 bases aligning to TRBD1. In germline, CDR1 is SGHVS, CDR2 FNYEAQ. The CDR3 has 13 amino acids. Unmatched junction bases numbered 3, after V lost 5 bases and J lost 6 bases. CDR3 region: CASSPTGVNEQFF. The CDR3 DNA reads TGTGCCAGCAGCCCGACAGGGGTCAATGAGCAGTTCTTC.

V is TRBV5-5 and J is TRBJ1-1, with a possible D match to TRBD1 (6 bases). The V gene lost 4 bases and the J gene lost 5 bases, with 18 bases spanning the gap. There are 15 residues in the CDR3. From germline, CDR1 is SGHKS and CDR2 YYEKEE (reference sequence). CDR3 bases: TGTGCCAGCAGCGCCGAAGACAGGTGGTGGACTGAAGCTTTCTTT. Protein: CASSAEDRWWTEAFF. Full variable domain (rest looked up from reference TRBV5-5 and TRBJ1-1): DAGVTQSPTHLIKTRGQQVTLRCSPISGHKSVSWYQQVLGQGPQFIFQYYEKEERGRGNFPDRFSARQFPNYSSELNVNALLLGDSALYLCASSAEDRWWTEAFFGQGTRLTVV.

This rearrangement joins TRBV10-1 to TRBJ2-6; a weak D match, TRBD1 (5 bases). This CDR3 has 17 residues. Between the trimmed V and J ends, which lost 4 bases and 0 bases, there was a span of 13 bases. From germline, CDR1 is WNHNN and CDR2 SYGVQD (reference sequence). As DNA, the CDR3 is TGCGCCAGCAGTGTAGGCAGGGTCTGCTCTGGGGCCAACGTCCTGACTTTC. It specifies CASSVGRVCSGANVLTF.

The chain employs TRBV4-2 and TRBJ1-2; 7 bases fit TRBD1. With V trimmed by 1 base and J by 4 bases, 9 bases remained unmatched. CDR3 size: 16 residues. Per the germline V gene, CDR1 is LGHNA and CDR2 is YNFKEQ. CDR3 nucleotides: TGTGCCAGCAGCCAAGGGAGGGGACAGATTAGCTATGGCTACACCTTC. Residues: CASSQGRGQISYGYTF.

This rearrangement joins TRBV6-6 to TRBJ1-2; no reliable D call. This CDR3 is built from 12 residues. Germline CDR1 reads MNHNY; CDR2 reads SVGAGI (reference sequence). Trimming took 2 bases from V and 6 from J, leaving 7 bases between them. CDR3 in amino acids: CASSYPGDGYTF. The CDR3 DNA reads TGTGCCAGCAGTTACCCGGGAGATGGCTACACCTTC.

This clone has a single count. The chain has TRBV7-2 and TRBJ2-1, with D unclear. V was clipped by 5 bases and J by 9 bases, with 11 bases between them. Looked up from germline, CDR1 is SGHTA and CDR2 is FQGNSA. There are 12 residues in the CDR3. The CDR3 DNA follows: TGTGCCAGCAGCAATGAACGCGTTGAGCAGTTCTTC. Protein product: CASSNERVEQFF.

This clone was recorded once. The gene calls are TRBV7-9 and TRBJ1-4; D gene unclear. The germline V gene has CDR1 SEHNR and CDR2 FQNEAQ (reference sequence). The CDR3 is 14 residues long. Trimming took off 1 base at V and 4 bases at J, with 7 bases between the two ends. The CDR3 nucleotides are TGTGCCAGCAGCTTAGGCTCGAGTAATGAAAAACTGTTTTTT. It translates to CASSLGSSNEKLFF.

This chain uses TRBV5-8 with TRBJ2-5, with D perhaps TRBD1 (5 bases). From germline, CDR1 is SGHTS and CDR2 YDEGEE. Trimming stripped 3 bases from V and 4 bases from J, with 10 bases between. The CDR3 is made up of 13 amino acids. The CDR3 reads CASSWGPGETQYF. CDR3 sequence (DNA): TGTGCCAGCAGCTGGGGCCCGGGAGAGACCCAGTACTTC.

V gene TRBV27 combines with J gene TRBJ2-3; D is ambiguous. The V end was cut by 3 bases, the J end by 5 bases, with 9 bases between. The CDR3 is 13 amino acids. Germline assignment: CDR1 MNHEY and CDR2 SMNVEV (reference sequence). The DNA of the CDR3 is TGTGCCAGCAGTTTTACCCCTAAAGATACGCAGTATTTT. Translation gives CASSFTPKDTQYF.

This chain links TRBV15 with TRBJ1-3, with D unclear. Germline V gene sequence: CDR1 LNHNV, CDR2 YYDKDF (reference sequence). V shed 0 bases and J shed 4 bases, with 7 bases lying between them. This CDR3 spans 14 amino acids. CDR3: CATSREAGGNTIYF. As DNA, the CDR3 is TGTGCCACCAGCAGAGAAGCGGGCGGAAACACCATATATTTT. Full variable domain (missing parts from reference TRBV15 and TRBJ1-3): DAMVIQNPRYQVTQFGKPVTLSCSQTLNHNVMYWYQQKSSQAPKLLFHYYDKDFNNEADTPDNFQSRRPNTSFCFLDIRSPGLGDTAMYLCATSREAGGNTIYFGEGSWLTVV.